This TCR beta chain was sequenced during a study of regulatory T cells in long-lasting Graves disease. Time point denoted: newly diagnosed GD, antithyroid drugs for less than 3 months. The authors made the TCR library using RNA they extracted from PBMCs. Investigators prepared the TCR beta libraries by applying iRepertoire HTBI primers and Arm-PCR of CDR3 regions. Via MiXCR, TCRdb re-called the multiplex PCR reads, giving one row per CDR3 protein. The sample holds over 500,000 distinct CDR3 sequences; more than 15% are singletons and the top ten take around 11%. This clonotype showed up many times. The sample also formed part of further work on T cells in Graves' hyperthyroidism and ophthalmopathy.

This material consisted of peripheral blood mononuclear cells (PBMCs), taken at new diagnosis, from a patient treated with antithyroid drugs. The clonotype comes from a man in his late teens or twenties with Graves disease.

CDR3 residues: CASSLRGSGGTDTQYF. The CDR3 DNA is TGTGCCAGCAGTTTACGAGGCAGCGGAGGCACAGATACGCAGTATTTT. V gene TRBV28 combines with J gene TRBJ2-3; D is possibly TRBD2 (5 bases). Germline V CDR1 and CDR2: MDHEN, SYDVKM. This CDR3 region has 16 residues. Trimming left V 2 bases short and J 1 base short, with 13 bases between.